This record looks at one T cell receptor (beta chain) sequence and its context. Its antigen is still unknown. Profiles of TCR beta VDJ and CDR3 were generated from a genomic DNA template. Each CDR3 protein is one row after TCRdb ran MiXCR on the reads. The profile shows some 200,000 distinct CDR3 sequences, over 60% of them singletons. The sample originates from a study of CD8+CD57+ T cells in acquired aplastic anemia. The overall study: Sorted CD4+ and CD8+ cells gave an average of approximately 3 ug of DNA. Healthy donors had, on average, roughly 9.8 million reads for their CD4+ cells. Overall study results and limits: Patients and controls had CD8+ Simpson's diversity values that were not significantly distinct.

The CDR3 runs 13 residues. Germline lookup yields CDR1 WNHNN and CDR2 SYGVQD (reference sequence). Trimming removed 6 bases at V and 6 bases at J, with 13 bases between. The chain carries TRBV10-1 and TRBJ2-3; TRBD1 is a possible D gene (5 bases). Sequencing was performed on sorted CD4+, CD8+, or CD8+CD57+ T cells (not recorded which) from PBMCs. The source is a human donor in good health. The CDR3 DNA reads TGCGCCAGCAGAGGACAACGTGGGGATACGCAGTATTTT. Its protein product is CASRGQRGDTQYF.